What follows is one TCR beta chain and its context. The data are from a study of blood T cell repertoires in COVID-19. Original processing notes: The authors estimated nucleated cell counts from reference gene primer amplification. The assay was immunoSEQ multiplex PCR, and TCRdb's table has in-frame clones only and misses some. V, J and clone size are those of that table, while D and trimming were read from the DNA. Of about 250,000 clones listed, approximately 88% are singletons. The germline V gene encodes CDR1 SGHRS and CDR2 YFSETQ. Trimming pared 5 bases from V and 3 bases from J, leaving 9 bases between. This CDR3 is 12 amino acids long.

The sequence was obtained from a middle-aged man with acute or convalescent COVID-19. The sequenced material came from peripheral blood. The V gene is TRBV5-1, the J gene TRBJ2-7; D call uncertain. The CDR3 reads CASRETGYEQYF. The CDR3 region has the DNA TGCGCCAGCAGAGAGACGGGCTACGAGCAGTACTTC.